Sequencing of this T cell receptor (beta chain) was carried out in a study of T cells after yellow fever vaccination. Study summary: SMART-Seq v4 Ultra Low Input prepared libraries from low-cell fractions. Study-level findings and limits: Subsequent booster samples again held most clones from primary vaccination (just under 98% CD4, about 90% CD8). CD4 and CD8 compartments shared a small share of clonotypes, likely from convergent recombination. Although the secondary response was weaker, it peaked faster, at day 5 versus 15.

MiXCR, applied by TCRdb to the 5' RACE reads, yields one record per CDR3 protein. The table has fewer than 650,000 distinct CDR3 sequences, 21% seen once. As to this clonotype: What it binds is unknown.

The germline V gene has CDR1 SEHNR and CDR2 FQNEAQ (reference sequence). There are 14 residues in the CDR3. Deletions cut 1 base from V and 5 bases from J, with 9 bases between. The V call is TRBV7-9, the J call TRBJ2-1; D call uncertain. Sequenced here: PBMCs, sampled 21 days after the first yellow fever vaccination. The clonotype originates from a man aged 18 to 29 who received the YFV17D yellow fever vaccine. The chain's CDR3 is CASSLGLYNNEQFF. In DNA form, the CDR3 reads TGTGCCAGCAGCTTAGGACTTTATAACAATGAGCAGTTCTTC.